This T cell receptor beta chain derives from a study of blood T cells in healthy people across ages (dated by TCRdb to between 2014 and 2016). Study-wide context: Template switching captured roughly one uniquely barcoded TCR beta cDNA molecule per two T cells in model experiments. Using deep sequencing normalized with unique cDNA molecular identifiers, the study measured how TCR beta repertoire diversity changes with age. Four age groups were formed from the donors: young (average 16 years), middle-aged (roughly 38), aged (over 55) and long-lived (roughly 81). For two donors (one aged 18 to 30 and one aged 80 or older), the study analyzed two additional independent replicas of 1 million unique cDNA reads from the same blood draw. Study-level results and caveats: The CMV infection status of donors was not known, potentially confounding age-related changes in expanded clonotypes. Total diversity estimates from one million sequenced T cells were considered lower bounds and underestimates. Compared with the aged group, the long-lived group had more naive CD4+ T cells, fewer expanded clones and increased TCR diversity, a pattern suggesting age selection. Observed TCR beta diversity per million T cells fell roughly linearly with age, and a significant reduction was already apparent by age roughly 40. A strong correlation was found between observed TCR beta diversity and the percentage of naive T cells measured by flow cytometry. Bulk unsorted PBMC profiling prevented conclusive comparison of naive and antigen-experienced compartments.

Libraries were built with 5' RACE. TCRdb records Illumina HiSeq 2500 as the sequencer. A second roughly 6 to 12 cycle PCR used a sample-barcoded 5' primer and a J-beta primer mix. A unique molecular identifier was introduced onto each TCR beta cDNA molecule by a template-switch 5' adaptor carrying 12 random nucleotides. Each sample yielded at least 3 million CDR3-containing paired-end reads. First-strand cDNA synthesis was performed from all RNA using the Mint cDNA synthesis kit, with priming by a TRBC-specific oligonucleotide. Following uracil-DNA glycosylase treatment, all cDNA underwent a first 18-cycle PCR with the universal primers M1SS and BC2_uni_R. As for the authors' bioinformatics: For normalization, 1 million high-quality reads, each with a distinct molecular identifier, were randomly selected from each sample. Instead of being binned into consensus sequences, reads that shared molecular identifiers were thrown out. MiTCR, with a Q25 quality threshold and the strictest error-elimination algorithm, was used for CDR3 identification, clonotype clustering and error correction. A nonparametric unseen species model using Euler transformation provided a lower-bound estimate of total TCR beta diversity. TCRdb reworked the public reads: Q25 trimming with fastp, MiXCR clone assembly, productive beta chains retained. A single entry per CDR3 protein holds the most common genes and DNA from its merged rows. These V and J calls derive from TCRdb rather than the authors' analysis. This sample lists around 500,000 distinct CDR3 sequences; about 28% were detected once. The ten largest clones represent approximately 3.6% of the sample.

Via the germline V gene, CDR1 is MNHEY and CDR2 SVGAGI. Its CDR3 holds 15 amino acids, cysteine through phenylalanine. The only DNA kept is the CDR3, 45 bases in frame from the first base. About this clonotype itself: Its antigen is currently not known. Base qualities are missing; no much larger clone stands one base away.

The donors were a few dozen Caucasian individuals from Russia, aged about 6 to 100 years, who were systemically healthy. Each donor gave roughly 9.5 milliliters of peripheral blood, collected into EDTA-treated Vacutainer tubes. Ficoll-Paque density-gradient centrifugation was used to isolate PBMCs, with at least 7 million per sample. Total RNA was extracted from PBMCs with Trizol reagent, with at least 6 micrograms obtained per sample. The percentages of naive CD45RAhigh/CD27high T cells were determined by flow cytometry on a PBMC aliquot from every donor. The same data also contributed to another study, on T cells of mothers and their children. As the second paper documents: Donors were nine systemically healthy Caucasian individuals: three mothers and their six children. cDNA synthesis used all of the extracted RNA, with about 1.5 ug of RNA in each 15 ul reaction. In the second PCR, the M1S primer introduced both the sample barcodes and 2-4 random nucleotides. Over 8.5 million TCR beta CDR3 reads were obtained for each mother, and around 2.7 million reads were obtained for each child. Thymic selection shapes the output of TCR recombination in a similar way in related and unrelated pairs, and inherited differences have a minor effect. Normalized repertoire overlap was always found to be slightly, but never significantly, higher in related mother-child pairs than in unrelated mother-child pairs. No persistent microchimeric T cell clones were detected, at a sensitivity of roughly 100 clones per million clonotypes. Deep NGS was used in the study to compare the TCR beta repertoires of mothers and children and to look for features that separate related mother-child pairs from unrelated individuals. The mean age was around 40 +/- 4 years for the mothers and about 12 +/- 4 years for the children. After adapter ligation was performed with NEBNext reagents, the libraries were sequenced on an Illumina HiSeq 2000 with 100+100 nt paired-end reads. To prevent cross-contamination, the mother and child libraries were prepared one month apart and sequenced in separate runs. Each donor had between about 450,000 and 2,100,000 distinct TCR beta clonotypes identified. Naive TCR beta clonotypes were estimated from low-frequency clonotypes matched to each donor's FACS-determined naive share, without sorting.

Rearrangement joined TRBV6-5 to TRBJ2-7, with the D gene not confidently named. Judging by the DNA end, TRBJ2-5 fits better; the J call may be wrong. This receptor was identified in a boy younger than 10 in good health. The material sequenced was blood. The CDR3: CASSYVSGFQETQYF. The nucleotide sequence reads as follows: TGTGCCAGCAGTTATGTATCGGGCTTCCAAGAGACCCAGTACTTC.